This T cell receptor (beta chain) was captured by sequencing in a study of beta chain features in type 1 diabetes. The study, taken as a whole, reports: Shortening of TCRB CDR3s, moderate but significant, appeared in all four CD4+ subsets of Type 1 diabetes patients.

About this clone itself: Its antigen is currently unknown.

Expressed TCRB transcripts were sequenced after all isolated RNA was converted to cDNA. The protocol was immunoSEQ multiplex PCR, while the TCRdb copy is restricted to in-frame clones and leaves out a portion. This table holds about 160,000 clones, about 9% found once. Trimming cost V 4 bases and J 3 bases, with 7 bases left between them. Germline values: CDR1 WNHNN, CDR2 SYGVQD (reference sequence). The CDR3 contains 13 residues. The clonotype was recovered from a woman in her thirties with type 1 diabetes. This rearrangement joins TRBV10-1 to TRBJ2-1; D is undetermined. The specimen sequenced was central memory CD4+ T cells from blood. CDR3 nucleotides: TGCGCCAGCAGTGGTAATAGCTACAATGAGCAGTTCTTC. It encodes CASSGNSYNEQFF.